This is a list of T cell receptor beta chains from one sample in a study of T cell responses to AZD1222 COVID-19 vaccine. Clones were sequenced by immunoSEQ multiplex PCR, and TCRdb holds only the in-frame ones, with some missing. The table records fewer than 150,000 clones, roughly 89% of them present only once. This specimen consisted of peripheral blood, obtained on day 0 of AZD1222 vaccination. These receptors were taken from an adult in good health. Both conserved end residues are part of each CDR3. The D gene is left open where the match is weak. Only some rows state a clone size, as once, few, many or a class for expanded clones.

TRBJ1-5 TRBV28 - - TGTGCCAGCAGTTTAGCTGTACGAGATCCCAATCAGCCCCAGCATTTT CASSLAVRDPNQPQHF
TRBJ1-5 TRBV30 - TRBD1 TGTGCCTGGGACGCGGGACAGGGGTTTGATCAGCCCCAGCATTTT CAWDAGQGFDQPQHF
TRBJ2-1 TRBV7-6 - TRBD2 TGTGCCAGCAGCTTAGGGAGCGGGGGGGCCGGTGAGCAGTTCTTC CASSLGSGGAGEQFF
TRBJ1-3 TRBV19 - - TGTGCCAGTAGTATAGACAACAGCTCTGGAAACACCATATATTTT CASSIDNSSGNTIYF
TRBJ2-7 TRBV5-5 - TRBD2 TGTGCCAGCAGACCGGGACTAGCGGGGGGAAGCTCCTACGAGCAGTACTTC CASRPGLAGGSSYEQYF
TRBJ2-3 TRBV7-2 - - TGTGCCAGCAGCTTAGGTAGCGGCCCGGGCACAGATACGCAGTATTTT CASSLGSGPGTDTQYF
TRBJ2-5 TRBV12-5 once TRBD1 TGTGCTAGTGGTTTGGGCCGGACAGGGGCCCAAGAGACCCAGTACTTC CASGLGRTGAQETQYF
TRBJ1-1 TRBV7-2 - TRBD1 TGTGCCAGCAGCTCAGGACAGGGGGCTTTCTTT CASSSGQGAFF
TRBJ1-1 TRBV5-1 - - TGCGCCAGCAGCTTGGCCGGGTCGGCTGAAGCTTTCTTT CASSLAGSAEAFF
TRBJ1-1 TRBV27 - - TGTGCCAGCAGTTTACAGGTGAACACTGAAGCTTTCTTT CASSLQVNTEAFF
TRBJ1-6 TRBV6-1 - - TGTGCCAGCAGTGAAAGTTTAGGGGTCCGATCACCCCTCCACTTT CASSESLGVRSPLHF
TRBJ1-5 TRBV19 - - TGTGCCAGTAGTAAGGGGCCTGGTCAGCCCCAGCATTTT CASSKGPGQPQHF
TRBJ2-2 TRBV9 - TRBD1 TGTGCCAGCAGCGGGACAGGGTATGTCGGGGAGCTGTTTTTT CASSGTGYVGELFF
TRBJ1-5 TRBV30 - TRBD1 TGTGCCTGGAGTCCCAGACAGGGCCAGGCTCAGCCCCAGCATTTT CAWSPRQGQAQPQHF
TRBJ1-2 TRBV19 - - TGTGCCAGTAGTATCTGGGTTCTCTATGGCTACACCTTC CASSIWVLYGYTF